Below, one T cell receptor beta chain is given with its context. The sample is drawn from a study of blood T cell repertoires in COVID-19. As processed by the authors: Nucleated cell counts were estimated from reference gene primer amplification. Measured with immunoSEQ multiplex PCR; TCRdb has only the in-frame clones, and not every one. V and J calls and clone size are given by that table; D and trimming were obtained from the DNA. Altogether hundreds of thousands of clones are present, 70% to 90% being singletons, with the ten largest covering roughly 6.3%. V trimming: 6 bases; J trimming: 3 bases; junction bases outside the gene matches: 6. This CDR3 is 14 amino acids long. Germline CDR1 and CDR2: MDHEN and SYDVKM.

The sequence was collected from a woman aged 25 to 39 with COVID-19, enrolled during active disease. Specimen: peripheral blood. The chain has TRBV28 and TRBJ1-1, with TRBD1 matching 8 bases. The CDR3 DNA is TGTGCCAGCAGCCCTCGGACAGGGTACACTGAAGCTTTCTTT. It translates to CASSPRTGYTEAFF.